This T cell receptor beta chain came from a study of OX40 agonist ivuxolimab in advanced cancers. The germline V gene encodes CDR1 MNHEY and CDR2 SMNVEV (reference sequence). J gave up 7 bases and V 5 bases, and 8 bases lay outside the gene matches. The CDR3 extends over 14 amino acids. Using immunoSEQ multiplex PCR, the repertoire was profiled, and TCRdb retains in-frame clones only, with some absent. The sample holds 15,000 to 25,000 clones; around 82% are singletons and the top ten take roughly 11%. V is TRBV27 and J is TRBJ1-5; 7 bases match TRBD1. This TCR was sampled from an adult with an advanced solid tumor such as melanoma, head and neck, liver or kidney cancer. The sequences come from CD4+ or CD8+ T cells sorted from blood, collected in a trial of the OX40 agonist ivuxolimab. The CDR3 reads CASSPDRAEQPQHF. For the CDR3, the DNA is TGTGCCAGCAGTCCCGACAGGGCTGAGCAGCCCCAGCATTTT.